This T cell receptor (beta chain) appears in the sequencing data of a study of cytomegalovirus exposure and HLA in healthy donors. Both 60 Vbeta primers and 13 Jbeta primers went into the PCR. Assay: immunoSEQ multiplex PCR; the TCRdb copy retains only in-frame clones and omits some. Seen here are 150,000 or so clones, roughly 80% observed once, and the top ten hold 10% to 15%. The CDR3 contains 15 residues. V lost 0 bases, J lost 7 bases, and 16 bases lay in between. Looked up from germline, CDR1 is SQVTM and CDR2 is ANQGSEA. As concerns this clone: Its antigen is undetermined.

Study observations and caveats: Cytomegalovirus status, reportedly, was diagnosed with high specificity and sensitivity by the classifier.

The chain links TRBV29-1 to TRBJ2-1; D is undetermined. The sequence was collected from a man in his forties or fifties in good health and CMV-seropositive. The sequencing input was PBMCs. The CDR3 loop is CSVEDRFSSLNEQFF. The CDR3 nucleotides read TGCAGCGTTGAAGATAGATTCTCGTCTCTGAATGAGCAGTTCTTC.